Each of the 20 T cell receptor beta chains below was sequenced from the same sample in a study of blood T cells in healthy people across ages. Through a sample-barcoded 5' primer and a J-beta primer mix, a second PCR was run for roughly 6 to 11 cycles. MiXCR was run by TCRdb on the 5' RACE reads, yielding one entry per CDR3 protein. The profile shows about 780,000 distinct CDR3 sequences, about half of them singletons. The specimen sequenced was blood. The receptors come from a man of 80 years or more in good health.

This clonotype was picked up many times. The CDR3 loop is CASSFAGFGTDTQYF. Written as DNA, the CDR3 is TGTGCCAGCAGTTTCGCGGGATTCGGCACAGATACGCAGTATTTT. The gene calls are TRBV28 and TRBJ2-3, with a weak D call TRBD2 (6 bases). Germline CDR1 and CDR2: MDHEN and SYDVKM. The CDR3 sequence is 15 residues long. Trimming took off 3 bases at V and 1 base at J, with 11 bases between the two ends.

This clonotype was seen only once. V usage is TRBV15 and J usage is TRBJ2-5; D is perhaps TRBD2 (5 bases). Germline V CDR1 and CDR2: LNHNV, YYDKDF (reference sequence). Trimming took off 0 bases at V and 3 bases at J, with 11 bases between the two ends. This CDR3 has 15 amino acids. The CDR3 here is CATSRDGSKEETQYF. In DNA, the CDR3 is TGTGCCACCAGCAGAGATGGGAGCAAGGAAGAGACCCAGTACTTC.

In this sample, this clonotype turned up once. V usage is TRBV21-1 and J usage is TRBJ2-1; the table names TRBD2, a call not compared with the DNA. TRBV21-1 is a pseudogene segment. The CDR3 sequence is 18 residues long. The CDR3 sequence: CASSFRLAGDGFYNERFF. The CDR3, as DNA: TGTGCCAGCAGCTTTCGACTAGCGGGAGACGGTTTCTACAATGAGCGGTTCTTC.

The genes are TRBV29-1 and TRBJ2-3; the D is unclear. There are 12 residues in the CDR3. Trimming shortened V by 7 bases and J by 4 bases, and 12 bases separated the two germline ends. Germline CDR1 reads SQVTM; CDR2 reads ANQGSEA. DNA of the CDR3: TGCAGCGCCCGATTGGGTGCAGATACGCAGTATTTT. This sequence encodes CSARLGADTQYF.

The rearrangement uses TRBV30 and TRBJ2-5; possibly TRBD1 for D (6 bases). CDR3 length: 15 residues. V was clipped by 2 bases and J by 6 bases, with 19 bases between them. CDR1 and CDR2 from the germline V gene are GTSNPN and SVGIG (reference sequence). CDR3 nucleotides: TGTGCCTGGAGTCGTGGACAGAGCGAGAGCCAGACCCAGTACTTC. It codes for CAWSRGQSESQTQYF. Looking up the rest from reference TRBV30 and TRBJ2-5 gives the full variable domain: SQTIHQWPATLVQPVGSPLSLECTVEGTSNPNLYWYRQAAGRGLQLLFYSVGIGQISSEVPQNLSASRPQDRQFILSSKKLLLSDSGFYLCAWSRGQSESQTQYFGPGTRLLVL.

This clonotype occurred a few times. The genes are TRBV7-9 and TRBJ2-1, with D possibly matching TRBD2 (5 bases). Germline V gives CDR1 SEHNR, CDR2 FQNEAQ (reference sequence). Trimming removed 1 base at V and 7 bases at J, with 8 bases between. The CDR3 consists of 13 residues. This CDR3 is CASSLGGLNEQFF. The CDR3 DNA is TGTGCCAGCAGCTTAGGAGGGTTAAATGAGCAGTTCTTC.

The chain uses TRBV11-2 and TRBJ1-4, with no clear D. Germline V gene sequence: CDR1 SGHAT, CDR2 FQNNGV. The CDR3 spans 15 residues. The V end lost 2 bases, the J end lost 8 bases, and 15 bases lay between the germline ends. CDR3 region: CASSLYWYGSEKLFF. CDR3 in DNA: TGTGCCAGCAGCTTATATTGGTACGGTAGCGAAAAACTGTTTTTT.

This clonotype was observed a handful of times. The rearrangement links TRBV9 to TRBJ2-5; D is uncertain. Trimming removed 3 bases at V and 6 bases at J, with 6 bases between. CDR1 SGDLS and CDR2 YYNGEE come from the germline V gene. The length of the CDR3 is 11 residues. The CDR3 sequence: CASSEGQTQYF. The DNA of the CDR3 is TGTGCCAGCAGCGAAGGGCAGACCCAGTACTTC.

The CDR3 coding sequence is TGTGCCAGTATGAGTACCTACAATGAGCAGTTCTTC. It yields the protein CASMSTYNEQFF. The rearrangement uses TRBV6-5 and TRBJ2-1; D remains ambiguous. Germline lookup yields CDR1 MNHEY and CDR2 SVGAGI. CDR3 length: 12 amino acids. Trimming removed 9 bases at V and 2 bases at J, with 8 bases between.

This clonotype was observed at least ten times. The V and J genes are TRBV7-2 and TRBJ1-5, with D maybe TRBD1 (6 bases). Trimming removed 5 bases from V and 1 base from J, with 12 bases in between. CDR1 and CDR2 (germline): SGHTA, FQGNSA. The CDR3 has 15 residues. The CDR3 nucleotides are TGTGCCAGCAGCCCCATGGGGACAAGCAATCAGCCCCAGCATTTT. This gives the protein CASSPMGTSNQPQHF.

The sample holds a few counts of this clonotype. This chain connects TRBV28 to TRBJ2-7; the D is unclear. The germline V gene encodes CDR1 MDHEN and CDR2 SYDVKM. Trimming removed 5 bases at V and 0 bases at J, with 11 bases between. The CDR3 is 14 residues long. In DNA, the CDR3 is TGTGCCAGCAGTGTCTATGCGGACTCCTACGAGCAGTACTTC. This codes for CASSVYADSYEQYF.

The V call is TRBV28, the J call TRBJ2-7; TRBD2 matches 9 bases. The germline V gene has CDR1 MDHEN and CDR2 SYDVKM. Trimming at V came to 7 bases and at J to 1 base, leaving 5 bases not matched to a gene. The CDR3 extends over 14 amino acids. CDR3: CASKPAGGSYEQYF. CDR3 DNA: TGTGCCAGCAAGCCAGCGGGGGGATCCTACGAGCAGTACTTC.

On this clonotype itself: The germline gene is not matched at one end of the junction; a read error may be the cause. The rearrangement links TRBV12-3 or TRBV12-4 to TRBJ2-7; 7 positions agree with TRBD1. CDR3 length equals 16 residues. The CDR3 loop reads CASSPPSTGISHEQYF. CDR3 bases: TGTGCCAGCAGCCCACCATCGACAGGGATCTCCCACGAGCAGTACTTC.

V is TRBV7-6 and J is TRBJ2-1; D unresolved. The V gene's germline CDR1 is SGHVS and CDR2 FNYEAQ. This CDR3 is 13 amino acids long. With 2 bases removed from V and 9 bases from J, the gap between germline ends came to 11 bases. This CDR3 is CASSLSSVVEQFF. CDR3 DNA: TGTGCCAGCAGCTTATCTTCGGTAGTTGAGCAGTTCTTC.

The chain joins TRBV6-6 to TRBJ1-1; maybe TRBD1 (5 bases). CDR3 length: 12 amino acids. Per the germline V gene, CDR1 is MNHNY and CDR2 is SVGAGI (reference sequence). V shed 10 bases and J shed 6 bases, with 15 bases lying between them. DNA for the CDR3: TGTGCCACCCTGGGGGGTGAAGCTGAAGCTTTCTTT. It codes for CATLGGEAEAFF.

As concerns this clonotype: Its ends do not fully match the called genes, so a read error is possible. The V call is TRBV5-1, the J call TRBJ2-7, with 10 bases fitting TRBD1. Germline loops: CDR1 SGHRS, CDR2 YFSETQ. The CDR3 is 14 amino acids. CDR3 nucleotides: TGCGCCAGCAGCTCGGGACAGGGGTTCAATGAGCGGTACTTC. Amino acids: CASSSGQGFNERYF.

CDR3 coding DNA: TGTGCCAGCAGCCCCGGGGGAGGCGACTATGGCTACACCTTC. It specifies CASSPGGGDYGYTF. The V gene is TRBV7-9, the J gene TRBJ1-2; D is perhaps TRBD1 (5 bases). Germline V CDR1 and CDR2: SEHNR, FQNEAQ (reference sequence). V dropped 5 bases and J dropped 3 bases, with 13 bases sitting between them. CDR3 length: 14 amino acids.

The J gene is TRBJ2-3, the V gene TRBV2; TRBD1 matches at 8 bases. With V trimmed by 8 bases and J by 5 bases, 6 bases remained unmatched. This CDR3 has 13 amino acids. Germline values: CDR1 SNHLY, CDR2 FYNNEI. This chain's CDR3 is CASGDRGQDTQYF. Written as DNA, the CDR3 is TGTGCCAGCGGAGACAGGGGTCAAGATACGCAGTATTTT.

There are many counts of this clonotype. The chain has TRBV28 and TRBJ2-5; TRBD2 is a possible D gene (6 bases). Germline V gives CDR1 MDHEN, CDR2 SYDVKM. CDR3 length: 15 residues. With 5 bases removed from V and 2 bases from J, the gap between germline ends came to 15 bases. In DNA, the CDR3 is TGTGCCAGCAGTCCCCAAGGGCGGGGACAAGAGACCCAGTACTTC. Amino acid sequence: CASSPQGRGQETQYF.

A word on this clonotype: Possible read error: a much larger clone is one base away. The chain carries TRBV5-1 and TRBJ2-7, with 9 bases that match TRBD2. CDR1 and CDR2 (germline): SGHRS, YFSETQ. The CDR3 loop spans 16 amino acids. Trimming took 4 bases from V and 7 from J; bases not matched to a gene: 15. The CDR3 sequence is CASSPGLASTSNEQYF. The DNA for the CDR3 is TGCGCCAGCAGCCCCGGACTAGCGAGTACCTCCAATGAGCAGTACTTC. Based on the CDR3 plus reference TRBV5-1 and TRBJ2-7, the full variable domain is KAGVTQTPRYLIKTRGQQVTLSCSPISGHRSVSWYQQTPGQGLQFLFEYFSETQRNKGNFPGRFSGRQFSNSRSEMNVSTLELGDSALYLCASSPGLASTSNEQYFGPGTRLTVT.